This TCR beta chain originates from a study of Graves' ophthalmopathy and Graves' hyperthyroidism. In the study overall: Blood was drawn at initial diagnosis, before any treatment. Study-level points and caveats: Blood also held most thyroid clonotypes expanded above 0.001 frequency.

This clonotype was seen only a few times. Its antigen remains unidentified. From RNA, the CDR3 regions of TCR beta chains were amplified and sequenced. An opening RT-PCR round employed HTBI primers and preceded a second-round multiplex PCR. MiXCR was run by TCRdb on the multiplex PCR reads, yielding one entry per CDR3 protein. There are 200,000 to 250,000 distinct CDR3 sequences in the sample; around 50% occur only once, and around 47% lies in the top ten. The CDR3 is made up of 15 amino acids. V shed 5 bases and J shed 6 bases, with 20 bases lying between them. The germline CDR1 and CDR2 sequences are SGHTA and FQGNSA. CAS ≥3, NOSPECS ≥4, moderate-to-severe activity and duration under 3 months marked donors with ophthalmopathy. Additional autoimmune diseases, uncontrolled infections, pregnancy or lactation disqualified patients.

V and J are TRBV7-2 and TRBJ2-7; D is possibly TRBD1 or TRBD2 (5 bases each). Sequencing was performed on peripheral blood. The TCR was taken from an adult man with Graves' ophthalmopathy. The CDR3 DNA follows: TGTGCCAGCAGCACCGGACGGAAGAGGGGTTTCGAGCAGTACTTC. It yields the protein CASSTGRKRGFEQYF.